The T cell receptor (beta chain) described here comes from a study of CD8+CD57+ T cells in acquired aplastic anemia. Overall study context: DNA recovered from sorted CD4+ and CD8+ cells had a mean of about 3.5 ug.

Details on this clonotype: Its antigen is currently unknown.

Flow cytometry had shown expanded CD8+CD57+ cells in the patients chosen for sequencing. There were no patients without severe acquired aplastic anemia. Study conclusions and caveats: For CD8+ Simpson's diversity, patients and controls showed no significant difference.

Trimming pared 4 bases from V and 10 bases from J, leaving 8 bases between. The CDR3 has 11 residues. In germline, CDR1 is LNHDA, CDR2 SQIVND (reference sequence). Genomic DNA provided the template from which TCR beta VDJ and CDR3 profiles were obtained. TCRdb used MiXCR to reprocess the reads, holding one entry per CDR3 protein. The sample yields about 250,000 distinct CDR3 sequences, approximately 45% seen once. Sequencing was done on a sample of sorted CD4+, CD8+, or CD8+CD57+ T cells (not recorded which) from PBMCs. The sequence was collected from a human donor with aplastic anemia. V is TRBV19 and J is TRBJ1-5; no clear D. CDR3 nucleotides: TGTGCCAGTAGTACCACCCCCCCCCAGCATTTT. Translation: CASSTTPPQHF.